In this sample, the clone carrying this T cell receptor (beta chain) turned up many times. The sample is drawn from a study of T-cell memory formation after mild COVID-19. The V end lost 3 bases, the J end lost 5 bases, and 10 bases lay between the germline ends. Per the germline V gene, CDR1 is LGHNA and CDR2 is YSLEER. This CDR3 contains 14 residues. A 5'RACE reaction primed in the constant segment made cDNA libraries of TCR alpha and TCR beta, and these carried sample barcodes and UMIs. TCRdb analysed the 5' RACE reads with MiXCR anew, one entry per CDR3 protein. The table records tens of thousands of distinct CDR3 sequences, about 16% of them present only once.

The TCR comes from a young man who had mild COVID-19 (a few samples of this study predate the infection). Cell type and time point are not known. This chain connects TRBV4-3 to TRBJ2-2; no clear D gene. The sequencing input was PBMCs or a T cell subset sorted from them (not recorded which). The CDR3 DNA reads as TGCGCCAGCAGCCACGGCCTATCTACCGGGGAGCTGTTTTTT. It yields the protein CASSHGLSTGELFF.